This T cell receptor (beta chain) is drawn from a study of cytomegalovirus exposure and HLA in healthy donors. Germline V gene lookup returns CDR1 SGDLS and CDR2 YYNGEE. V dropped 0 bases and J dropped 2 bases, with 5 bases sitting between them. The CDR3 loop spans 13 amino acids. PCR involved 60 Vbeta and 13 Jbeta primers. Sequencing used immunoSEQ multiplex PCR; TCRdb keeps in-frame clones, though not all of them. The sample shows tens of thousands of clones, about two thirds of them seen only once. This chain joins TRBV9 and TRBJ1-2; no clear D gene. The clonotype was recovered from a woman aged 45-65 years in good health and CMV-seropositive. The sequenced sample was PBMCs. DNA of the CDR3: TGTGCCAGCAGCGTAGATCAGAACTATGGCTACACCTTC. This sequence encodes CASSVDQNYGYTF.